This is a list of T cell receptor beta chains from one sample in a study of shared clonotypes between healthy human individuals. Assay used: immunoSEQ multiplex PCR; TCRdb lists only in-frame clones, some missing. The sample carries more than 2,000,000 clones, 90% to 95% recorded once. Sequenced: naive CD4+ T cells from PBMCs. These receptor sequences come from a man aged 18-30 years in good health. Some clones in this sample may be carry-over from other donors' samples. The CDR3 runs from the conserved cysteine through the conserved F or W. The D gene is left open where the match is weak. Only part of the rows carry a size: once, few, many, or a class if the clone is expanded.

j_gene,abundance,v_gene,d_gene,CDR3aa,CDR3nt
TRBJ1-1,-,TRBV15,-,CATSRDLGQIGAEAFF,TGTGCCACCAGCAGAGACTTGGGACAAATTGGAGCTGAAGCTTTCTTT
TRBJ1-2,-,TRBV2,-,CASSTSFGTPLSYGYTF,TGTGCCAGCAGCACATCTTTCGGGACCCCGTTAAGCTATGGCTACACCTTC
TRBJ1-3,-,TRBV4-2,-,CASSQRSYTGSGNTIYF,TGTGCCAGCAGCCAAAGATCTTACACCGGCTCTGGAAACACCATATATTTT
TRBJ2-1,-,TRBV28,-,CASSSPGRDYNEQFF,TGTGCCAGCAGTTCGCCGGGACGGGACTACAATGAGCAGTTCTTC
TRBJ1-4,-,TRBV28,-,CASSLGRGSASGGKLFF,TGTGCCAGCAGTTTAGGGAGGGGCTCCGCCTCCGGGGGAAAACTGTTTTTT
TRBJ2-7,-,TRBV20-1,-,CSALEQYF,TGCAGTGCTCTTGAGCAGTACTTC
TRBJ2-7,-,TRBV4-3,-,CASSHGLATYEQYF,TGCGCCAGCAGCCACGGACTTGCGACCTACGAGCAGTACTTC
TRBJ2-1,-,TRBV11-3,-,CASSFTRDEQFF,TGTGCCAGCAGTTTTACTAGGGATGAGCAGTTCTTC
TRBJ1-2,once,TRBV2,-,CASSEEFYGYTF,TGTGCCAGCAGCGAGGAGTTCTATGGCTACACCTTC
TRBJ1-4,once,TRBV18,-,CASSPGLGTNEKLFF,TGTGCCAGCTCACCAGGGCTGGGAACTAATGAAAAACTGTTTTTT
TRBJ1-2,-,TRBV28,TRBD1,CASSLGGGQGGYGYTF,TGTGCCAGCAGTTTGGGTGGGGGACAGGGAGGCTATGGCTACACCTTC
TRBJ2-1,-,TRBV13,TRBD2,CASSSTLIQLAARKNNEQFF,TGTGCCAGCAGCTCCACCCTGATCCAACTAGCGGCCCGAAAGAATAATGAGCAGTTCTTC
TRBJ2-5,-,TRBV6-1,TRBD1,CASRKQGAGETQYF,TGTGCCAGCAGGAAACAGGGGGCGGGAGAGACCCAGTACTTC
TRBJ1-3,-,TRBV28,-,CASSLQGNTIYF,TGTGCCAGCAGTTTACAGGGAAACACCATATATTTT
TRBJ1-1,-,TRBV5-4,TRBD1,CASSSNRGLNTEAFF,TGTGCCAGCAGCTCAAACAGGGGTTTGAACACTGAAGCTTTCTTT
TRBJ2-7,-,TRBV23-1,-,CASSQTYQEGEVEQYF,TGCGCCAGCAGTCAAACATACCAGGAAGGGGAAGTGGAGCAGTACTTC
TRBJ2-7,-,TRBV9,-,CASSVGFSYEQYF,TGTGCCAGCAGCGTAGGATTCTCCTACGAGCAGTACTTC
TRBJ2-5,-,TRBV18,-,CASSRGGFGETQYF,TGTGCCAGCTCACGAGGGGGTTTCGGAGAGACCCAGTACTTC
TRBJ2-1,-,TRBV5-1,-,CASSQSTTLAEQFF,TGCGCCAGCAGCCAAAGTACAACCCTAGCTGAGCAGTTCTTC
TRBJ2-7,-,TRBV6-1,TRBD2,CASSEVPTNLGVIAGGENYEQYF,TGTGCCAGCAGTGAAGTACCGACAAACCTCGGTGTGATAGCGGGAGGCGAAAACTACGAGCAGTACTTC
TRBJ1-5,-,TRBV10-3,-,CATSSRSQPQHF,TGTGCCACCTCATCTCGAAGTCAGCCCCAGCATTTT
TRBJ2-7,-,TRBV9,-,CASSVGEGPPYEQYF,TGTGCCAGCAGCGTAGGTGAGGGGCCACCCTACGAGCAGTACTTC
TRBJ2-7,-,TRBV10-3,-,CAISFSGDSYEQYF,TGTGCCATCAGTTTCTCAGGGGACTCCTACGAGCAGTACTTC
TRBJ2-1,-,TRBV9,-,CASSVSGGSSYNEQFF,TGTGCCAGCAGCGTATCGGGCGGTAGCTCCTACAATGAGCAGTTCTTC